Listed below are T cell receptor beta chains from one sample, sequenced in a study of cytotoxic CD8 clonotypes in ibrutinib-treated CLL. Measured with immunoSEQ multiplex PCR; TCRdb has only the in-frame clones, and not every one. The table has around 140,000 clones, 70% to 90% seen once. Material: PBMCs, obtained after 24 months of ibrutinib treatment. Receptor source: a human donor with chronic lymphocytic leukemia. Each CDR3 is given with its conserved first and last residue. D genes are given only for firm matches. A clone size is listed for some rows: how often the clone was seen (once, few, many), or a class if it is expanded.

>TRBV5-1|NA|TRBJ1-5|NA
CASSLDPNQPQHF
TGCGCCAGCAGCTTGGATCCAAATCAGCCCCAGCATTTT
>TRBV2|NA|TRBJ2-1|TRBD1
CASSEGQTYNEQFF
TGTGCCAGCAGTGAGGGACAGACTTACAATGAGCAGTTCTTC
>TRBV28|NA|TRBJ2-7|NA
CASSLTEAYEQYF
TGTGCCAGCAGTTTGACAGAGGCCTACGAGCAGTACTTC
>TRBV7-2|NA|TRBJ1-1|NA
CASSHPKWGVNTEAFF
TGTGCCAGCAGCCACCCTAAGTGGGGTGTGAACACTGAAGCTTTCTTT
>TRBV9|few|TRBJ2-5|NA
CASSVATMASLETQYF
TGTGCCAGCAGCGTAGCTACGATGGCTAGCCTGGAGACCCAGTACTTC
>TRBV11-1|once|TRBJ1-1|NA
CASSSRVYTEAFF
TGTGCCAGCAGCTCCCGGGTCTACACTGAAGCTTTCTTT
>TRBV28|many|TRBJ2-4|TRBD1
CASSLGTGVNIQYF
TGTGCCAGCAGTTTAGGGACAGGGGTGAACATTCAGTACTTC
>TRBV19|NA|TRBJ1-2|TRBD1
CASRRTGTETYHYGYTF
TGTGCCAGTAGGAGAACCGGGACAGAGACCTACCACTATGGCTACACCTTC
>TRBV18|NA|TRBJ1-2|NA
CASSPEADYGYTF
TGTGCCAGCTCACCGGAGGCAGACTATGGCTACACCTTC
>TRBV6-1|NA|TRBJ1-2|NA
CASNLGTGDHGYTF
TGTGCCAGCAACTTAGGGACGGGGGACCATGGCTACACCTTC
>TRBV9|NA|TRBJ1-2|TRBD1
CASSVAPRQGGYGYTF
TGTGCCAGCAGCGTAGCCCCTCGACAGGGAGGGTATGGCTACACCTTC
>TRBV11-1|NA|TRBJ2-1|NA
CASSPLRGGNEQFF
TGTGCCAGCAGCCCTCTTAGGGGGGGCAATGAGCAGTTCTTC
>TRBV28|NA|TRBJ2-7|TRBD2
CASIPSGEYLYEQYF
TGTGCCAGCATCCCTAGCGGGGAGTACCTCTACGAGCAGTACTTC
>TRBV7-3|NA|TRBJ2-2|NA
CASSLFGGELFF
TGTGCCAGCAGCTTATTCGGCGGGGAGCTGTTTTTT
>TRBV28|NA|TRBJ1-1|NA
CASLINPNTEAFF
TGTGCCAGCTTAATCAATCCGAACACTGAAGCTTTCTTT
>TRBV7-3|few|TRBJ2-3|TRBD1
CASRPTGGAVGQYF
TGTGCCAGCAGACCTACAGGGGGCGCGGTTGGGCAGTATTTT
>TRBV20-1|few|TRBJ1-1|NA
CSAPRNTEAFF
TGCAGTGCTCCAAGGAACACTGAAGCTTTCTTT
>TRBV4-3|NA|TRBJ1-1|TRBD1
CASSQGALRDSNTEAFF
TGCGCCAGCAGCCAAGGGGCCCTTAGGGACAGCAACACTGAAGCTTTCTTT
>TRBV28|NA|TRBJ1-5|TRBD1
CASRYGQGSGGQPQHF
TGTGCCAGCAGATATGGACAGGGAAGCGGGGGTCAGCCCCAGCATTTT
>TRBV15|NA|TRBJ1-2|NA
CATSPGREYGYTF
TGTGCCACCAGCCCCGGCAGGGAGTATGGCTACACCTTC
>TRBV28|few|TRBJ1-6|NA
CASVRPSNSPLHF
TGTGCCAGCGTACGACCGTCTAATTCACCCCTCCACTTT
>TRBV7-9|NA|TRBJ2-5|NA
CASSLLGGSFQETQYF
TGTGCCAGCAGCTTGTTAGGGGGGAGTTTCCAAGAGACCCAGTACTTC
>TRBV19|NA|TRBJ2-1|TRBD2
CASSRSAGTYNEQFF
TGTGCCAGTAGTAGGTCAGCGGGGACGTACAATGAGCAGTTCTTC
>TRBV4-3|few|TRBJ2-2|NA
CASSQDRRETGELFF
TGCGCCAGCAGCCAAGATCGGAGGGAAACCGGGGAGCTGTTTTTT
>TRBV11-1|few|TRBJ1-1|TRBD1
CASSLTGPYTEAFF
TGTGCCAGCAGCTTGACAGGGCCGTATACTGAAGCTTTCTTT
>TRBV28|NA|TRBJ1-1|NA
CASNLRGGSLNTEAFF
TGTGCCAGCAACCTCCGTGGGGGAAGTTTGAACACTGAAGCTTTCTTT
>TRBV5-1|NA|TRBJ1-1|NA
CASSLGGSTEAFF
TGCGCCAGCAGCTTGGGGGGGAGCACTGAAGCTTTCTTT
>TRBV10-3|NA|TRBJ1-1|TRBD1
CAIREGGLLNTEAFF
TGTGCCATCAGGGAAGGGGGCCTGTTGAACACTGAAGCTTTCTTT
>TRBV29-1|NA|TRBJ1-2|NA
CSVEDNGYTF
TGCAGCGTTGAAGATAATGGCTACACCTTC
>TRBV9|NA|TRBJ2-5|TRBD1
CASSVVGQGQETQYF
TGTGCCAGCAGCGTAGTGGGACAGGGTCAAGAGACCCAGTACTTC
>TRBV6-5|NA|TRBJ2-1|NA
CASSYTDPKDEQFF
TGTGCCAGCAGTTACACGGACCCGAAGGATGAGCAGTTCTTC
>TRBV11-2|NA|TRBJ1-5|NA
CASSLSLNQPQHF
TGTGCCAGCAGCTTAAGCCTCAATCAGCCCCAGCATTTT
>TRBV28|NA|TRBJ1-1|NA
CASSRLSTEAFF
TGTGCCAGCAGTCGTCTGTCCACTGAAGCTTTCTTT
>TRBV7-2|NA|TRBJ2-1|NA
CASSRRPTHDNEQFF
TGTGCCAGCAGTCGCCGACCAACACATGACAATGAGCAGTTCTTC
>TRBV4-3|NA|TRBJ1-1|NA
CASSQDNMGGAFMNTEAFF
TGCGCCAGCAGCCAAGATAATATGGGAGGAGCATTTATGAACACTGAAGCTTTCTTT
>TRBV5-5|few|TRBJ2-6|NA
CASALLVSGANVLTF
TGTGCCAGCGCCCTCCTGGTCTCTGGGGCCAACGTCCTGACTTTC